This T cell receptor beta chain was identified in a study of cytomegalovirus exposure and HLA in healthy donors (dated by TCRdb to 2016 to 2017). Regarding the complete study: An earlier analysis of 550 to 700 of the donors reported 250 to 300 Gb of sequence data and 100 million to 140 million unique TCR beta sequences from roughly 200 million T cells. An early release that covered some 630 HLA-typed donors contained around 300 gigabases of sequencing data and approximately 85 million unique TCR sequences. Of the 300 to 450 genotyped donors, 81% were placed in the genetic ancestry cluster associated with self-reported Caucasian donors. The study was designed to test whether signatures of past pathogen exposure could be identified by cataloging public T cell receptors. Using immunosequencing, the study profiled T cell repertoires from about 620 subjects and related those repertoires to cytomegalovirus serostatus. In addition to the first cohort of approximately 670 subjects, a separate validation cohort of 120 different subjects was used. To predict cytomegalovirus infection status, the study combined high-throughput TCR immunosequencing, statistical association of individual TCRs with disease status, and machine learning. To study patterns of TCR occurrence, a later analysis re-analyzed previously published TCR beta repertoires from 666 donors and added high-resolution HLA genotyping. The later analysis used no new phenotypic data to find candidate immune exposures, relying instead on TCR beta sequences and their occurrence across donors. In an earlier analysis of roughly 600 of the donors, high-throughput TCR beta sequencing was used to judge whether each TCR beta V gene segment behaved as functional or pseudogenic. Donor age, sex, ethnicity and CMV serostatus were compiled alongside the repertoire data. In a later genetic analysis, genome-wide SNP genotypes for about three fifths of the 666 donors were used, and that subset was treated as a discovery cohort. Every discovery cohort repertoire had been produced on one sequencing platform. HLA typing covered class I and class II loci at four-digit resolution. The number of donors typed differed by locus, with about 629-630 for A, B, C, DRB1 and DQB1, roughly 520 for DQA1, approximately 580 for DPA1, and around 460 for DPB1. Four to six DR-DQ haplotypes were handled as single units for association and clustering, since linkage in the cohort was strong. Among some 400 genotyped donors of the cohort, an average of around 250,000 unique TCR beta nucleotide sequences was sequenced per donor, of which 15% to 20% were non-productive. The full study reports these points: The authors suggested that the approach could potentially be generalized to other disease states and immunological phenotypes. The study listed 150 to 200 TCR beta chains as associated with cytomegalovirus. In a later genetic analysis, a missense DCLRE1C variant was associated with V-gene and J-gene trimming of TCR beta chains, and the association was replicated in an independent cohort. A later analysis reported that several top co-occurrence clusters appeared linked to parvovirus B19, influenza, CMV and Epstein-Barr virus. According to a later analysis, TCR association rates differed among HLA loci, with DRB1 alleles showing the most associated TCRs and HLA-C alleles showing the fewest. Because HLA typing was missing for some donors at each locus, association tests included only the typed subset. A later analysis associated about 17,000 TCR beta sequences with specific HLA alleles at a false discovery rate of 0.05. Across donors, most TCR sequences were observed very rarely, whereas some public TCRs were present in many individuals. For the cohort, immune exposure information was limited to CMV serostatus. Roughly uniform sequencing depth across donors was assumed in presence/absence analyses, although this assumption may not hold. Compared with the roughly 600-donor mean, donors in an Asian-associated ancestry cluster had fewer N-insertions in productive TCRs, according to a later genetic analysis. The sequencing pipeline was judged likely to have produced a cluster of highly shared sequence variants as a technical artifact. A further reported finding was that TCR beta sequences accurately predicted the HLA-A and HLA-B alleles for most subjects in the first cohort. The classifier was reported to diagnose cytomegalovirus status with high specificity and sensitivity in both the original cohort and the validation cohort. A later analysis found that HLA-associated TCR beta chains were more clonally expanded and had lower generation probabilities than equally common non-associated chains. In vitro tests confirmed that a few of the cytomegalovirus-associated TCR beta chains recognize cytomegalovirus antigens. Some IMGT-functional V segments, including TRBV6-2 and TRBV6-3, could not be told apart with the 87-base-pair reads, so those segments were excluded. Because counts were too low, around 17 rarely observed V segments, including chromosome 9 orphons, were left out of the earlier analysis of approximately 580 of the donors. Most CMV-associated TCR beta chains appeared to be HLA-restricted in a later analysis, and the HLA associations seemed to be driven largely by CMV exposure. An earlier analysis of approximately 600 of the donors showed that most TCR beta V segments appeared in productive rearrangements either about 87% or about 30% of the time, which broadly matched IMGT annotations. Linkage disequilibrium might explain the correlated functional status among segregating V segments, but an unknown experimental factor could not be excluded. In this cohort, only TCR beta chains were sequenced, and detectable features were limited by the absence of alpha or paired-chain data. Assigning TCR associations to individual alleles was difficult when HLA alleles, especially DR and DQ, strongly co-occurred.

The library was made by the immunoSEQ multiplex PCR assay. The multiplex PCR relied on a mix of 60 forward primers for TCR Vbeta segments and 13 reverse primers for TCR Jbeta segments. A multiplex PCR assay on genomic DNA amplified the CDR3 region of rearranged TCR beta genes. The Illumina HiSeq System was used to sequence the amplified TCR beta libraries as 87-base-pair reads. In the source study's methods: In a later analysis, some 80 million unique TCR beta chains were counted across the roughly 610 repertoires, and roughly 11 million of these chains were shared by at least two donors. To remove PCR and sequencing errors, raw reads were error-corrected and collapsed into unique sequences using a nearest-neighbor algorithm that merged closely related sequences. Alignment of CDR3 sequences to IMGT reference sequences was used to assign V, D and J gene segments. Each retained sequence needed at least a six-nucleotide match to both a V gene segment and a J gene segment. Rearrangements were classified as productive when the CDR3 lacked stop codons and remained in frame with V and J, and all other rearrangements were classified as non-productive. Following IMGT convention, CDR3 was defined as the stretch from the second conserved V-encoded cysteine to the conserved J-encoded phenylalanine. The earlier analysis of approximately 590 of the donors excluded any sequence lacking an unambiguous match to a single V gene segment. In an earlier analysis of several hundred of the donors, a V segment was called functional when productive rearrangements were above 56.7%, and segregating when the standard deviation between donors exceeded 5%. A statistical classification framework was built to diagnose cytomegalovirus status from the catalog of TCR beta chain sequences. V and J gene assignment, in a later analysis, came from comparing TCR nucleotide sequences with IMGT/GENE-DB human TR gene sequences. The TCRdist pipeline was used in a later analysis to assign CDR3 sequences and most-parsimonious VDJ recombination scenarios. In a later analysis, each TCR beta chain was defined by its CDR3 amino acid sequence together with its V-gene family, and reads lacking a unique V-gene family were excluded. In a later analysis, around 600 highly shared, low-generation-probability nucleotide sequences were removed to address suspected cross-contamination and a sequencing artifact. In a later analysis, a clonal expansion index was calculated for each public chain from normalized within-repertoire ranks of inferred template counts. Generation probabilities in a later analysis came from a VDJ recombination model fitted to out-of-frame rearrangements, and those results were checked against IGoR. In a later analysis, hypergeometric tests were used to score TCR-TCR, TCR-HLA and TCR-CMV co-occurrence, with a repertoire-size bias correction applied to TCR pairs. A later analysis estimated false discovery rates by permuting HLA or CMV assignments 20 times. A later analysis grouped co-occurring TCRs with DBSCAN, adding TCRdist sequence similarity when clustering within HLA-allele-positive subsets. Co-occurrence clustering excluded repertoires with fewer than 30,000 or more than 120,000 public chains, plus five with anomalous nucleotide sharing. TCRdb took this table from immuneACCESS and kept in-frame rearrangements with V and J called. Such tables lack part of the clones; where checked against another copy, unresolved V genes explain under half of the gap, and the rest is unexplained. Clonal size and the V and J genes are those of that table, whereas D and trimming came from the DNA. This sample gives 110,000 or so clones in total; under 85% of them show up just once. The top ten hold 2.1% of the sample.

This clone was picked up one time. The antigen it binds to is not known. No much larger clonotype is one base removed from it; base qualities were not supplied. The cohort was made up of about 670 healthy bone marrow donors. Cohort members were all nominally healthy when sampled, although unrecorded immune exposures were likely present. The donor was CMV seronegative and was included in the group of around 320 seronegative cohort members. Each donor provided a peripheral blood sample, and peripheral blood mononuclear cells were used for TCR beta sequencing. Genomic DNA extraction from the blood cell samples was performed with the Qiagen DNeasy Blood Extraction Kit. Looking up the germline V gene yields CDR1 KGHSH and CDR2 LQKENI. Relative to germline, V is 5 bases shorter and J is 2 bases shorter, with 13 bases between their ends. Its CDR3 holds 15 amino acids, cysteine through phenylalanine. Of all the DNA, just the CDR3 is kept, 45 bases in frame from base 1.

The receptor chain draws on TRBV18 and TRBJ1-3; no confident D gene assignment can be made. This sequence was found in a man aged 30 to 45 in good health and CMV-seronegative. Sample: PBMCs. The sequenced DNA is TGTGCCAGCTCATTAAGAAGAATAGCTGGAAACACCATATATTTT. It codes for CASSLRRIAGNTIYF.